This TCR beta chain stems from a study of response to subunit inactivated influenza vaccine (dated by TCRdb to 2016 to 2018). For the study in its entirety: The study used deep quantitative T cell receptor repertoire profiling to track responses to a trivalent subunit inactivated influenza vaccine.

The research as a whole found: The authors proposed that each seasonal influenza vaccination may bring in only a limited number of new T cells.

A remark on this clonotype: Its antigen remains undetermined. No base qualities exist here, and no much larger clone lies one base off it.

The protocol used for the library was RT-PCR. Sequenced on an Illumina HiSeq 2500. TCRdb reanalyzed the raw reads on its own, using fastp at Q25 for trimming and MiXCR for clone calling, and kept in-frame beta chains. One record per CDR3 amino acid sequence lists the most common genes and DNA. The sample table holds about 700,000 distinct CDR3 sequences, of which approximately 14% were seen once. The ten largest clones capture 9.5% to 13% of the sample. CDR1 and CDR2, per the germline V gene (reference sequence), are LNHNV and YYDKDF. From the cysteine up to the phenylalanine, the CDR3 has a length of 17 residues. Only CDR3 DNA is held: 51 bases, read in frame from base 1. V and J are truncated by 1 base and 0 bases respectively, leaving an intervening sequence of 14 bases.

The clonotype comes from a man between 50 and 59 years old who received an inactivated influenza vaccine. Donor details come from another sample of the same person, matched by shared clones. Recombination connected TRBV15 to TRBJ2-3; the D gene is possibly TRBD2, with 5 bases matching. The sequences come from PBMCs from blood, collected roughly 12 days after vaccination. In nucleotides, the sequence is TGTGCCACCAGCAGAGGTGACCCCCGGGATAGCACAGATACGCAGTATTTT. The translation is CATSRGDPRDSTDTQYF. Reference TRBV15 and TRBJ2-3 proteins supply the regions before and after the CDR3; the full variable domain is: DAMVIQNPRYQVTQFGKPVTLSCSQTLNHNVMYWYQQKSSQAPKLLFHYYDKDFNNEADTPDNFQSRRPNTSFCFLDIRSPGLGDTAMYLCATSRGDPRDSTDTQYFGPGTRLTVL.